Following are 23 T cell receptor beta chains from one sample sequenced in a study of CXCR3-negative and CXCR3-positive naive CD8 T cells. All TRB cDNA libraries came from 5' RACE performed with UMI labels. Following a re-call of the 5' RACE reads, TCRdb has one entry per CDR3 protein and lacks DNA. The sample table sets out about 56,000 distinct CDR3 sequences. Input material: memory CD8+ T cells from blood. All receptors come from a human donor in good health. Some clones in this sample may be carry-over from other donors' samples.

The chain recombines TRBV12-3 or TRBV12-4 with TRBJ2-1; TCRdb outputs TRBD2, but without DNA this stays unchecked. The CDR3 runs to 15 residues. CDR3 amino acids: CASASAVGSYNEQFF.

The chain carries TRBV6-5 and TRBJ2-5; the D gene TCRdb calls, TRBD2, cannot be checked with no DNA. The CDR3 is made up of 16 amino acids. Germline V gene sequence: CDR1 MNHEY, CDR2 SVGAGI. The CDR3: CASSYSVGVGRETQYF.

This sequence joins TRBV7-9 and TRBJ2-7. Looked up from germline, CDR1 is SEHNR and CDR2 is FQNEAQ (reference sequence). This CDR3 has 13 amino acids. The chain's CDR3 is CASSPPASYEQYF.

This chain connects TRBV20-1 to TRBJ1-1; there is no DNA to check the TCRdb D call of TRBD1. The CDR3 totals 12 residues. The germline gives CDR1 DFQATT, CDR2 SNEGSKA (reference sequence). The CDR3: CSARRTDTEAFF.

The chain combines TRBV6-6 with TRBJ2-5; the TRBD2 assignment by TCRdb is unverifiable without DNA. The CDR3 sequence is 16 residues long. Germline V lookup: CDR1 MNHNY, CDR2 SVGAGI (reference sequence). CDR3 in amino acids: CASSYTPGTSQETQYF.

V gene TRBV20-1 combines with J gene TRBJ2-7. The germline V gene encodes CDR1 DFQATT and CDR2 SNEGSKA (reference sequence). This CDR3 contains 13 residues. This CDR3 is CSAVTSSNYEQYF.

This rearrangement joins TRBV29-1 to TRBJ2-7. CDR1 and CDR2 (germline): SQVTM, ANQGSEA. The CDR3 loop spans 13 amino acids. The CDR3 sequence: CSAAMHGHYEQYF.

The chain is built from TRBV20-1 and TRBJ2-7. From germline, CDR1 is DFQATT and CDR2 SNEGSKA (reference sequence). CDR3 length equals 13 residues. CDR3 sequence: CSAIRGISYEQYF.

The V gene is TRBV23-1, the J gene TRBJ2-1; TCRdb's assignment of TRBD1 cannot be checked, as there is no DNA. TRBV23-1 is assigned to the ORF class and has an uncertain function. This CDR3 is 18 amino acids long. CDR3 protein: CASSHVESRTPKSTEQFF.

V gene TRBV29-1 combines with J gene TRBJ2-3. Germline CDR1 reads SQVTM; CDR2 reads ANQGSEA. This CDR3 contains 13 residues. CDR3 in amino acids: CSVLGDSTDTQYF.

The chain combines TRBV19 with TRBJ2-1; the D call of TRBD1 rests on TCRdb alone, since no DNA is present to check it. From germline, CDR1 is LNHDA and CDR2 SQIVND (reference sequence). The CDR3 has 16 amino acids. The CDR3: CASSIWTGEGPNEQFF.

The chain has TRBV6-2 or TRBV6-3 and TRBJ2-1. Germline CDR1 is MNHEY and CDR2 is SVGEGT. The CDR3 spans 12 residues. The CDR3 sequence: CASSYHVNEQFF.

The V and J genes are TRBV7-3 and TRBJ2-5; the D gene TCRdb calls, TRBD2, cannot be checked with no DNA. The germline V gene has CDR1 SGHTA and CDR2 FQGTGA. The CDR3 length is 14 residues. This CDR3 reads CASSPSGGLETQYF.

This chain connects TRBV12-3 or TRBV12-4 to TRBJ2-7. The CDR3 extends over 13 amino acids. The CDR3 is CASSLAAAYEQYF.

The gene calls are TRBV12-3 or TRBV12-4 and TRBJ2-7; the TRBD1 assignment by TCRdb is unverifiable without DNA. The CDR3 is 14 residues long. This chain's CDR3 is CASSLGWTGGEQYF.

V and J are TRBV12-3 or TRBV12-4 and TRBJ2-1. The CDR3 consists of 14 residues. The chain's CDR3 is CASSSQATATEQFF.

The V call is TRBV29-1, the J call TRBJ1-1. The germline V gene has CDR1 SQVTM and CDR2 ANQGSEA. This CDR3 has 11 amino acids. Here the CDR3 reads CSGVVGIWAFF.

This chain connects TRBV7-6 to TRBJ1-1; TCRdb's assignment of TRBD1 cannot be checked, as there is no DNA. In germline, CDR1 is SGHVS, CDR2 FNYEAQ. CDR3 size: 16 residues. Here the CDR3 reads CASSLPGQPMNTEAFF.

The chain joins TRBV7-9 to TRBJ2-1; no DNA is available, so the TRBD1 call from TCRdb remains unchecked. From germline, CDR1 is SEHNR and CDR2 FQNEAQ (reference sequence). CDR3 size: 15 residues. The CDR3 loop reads CASSERDRDYNEQFF.

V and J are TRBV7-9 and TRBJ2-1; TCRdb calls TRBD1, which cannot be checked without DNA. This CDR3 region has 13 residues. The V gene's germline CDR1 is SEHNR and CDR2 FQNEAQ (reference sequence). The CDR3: CASILTGGDEQFF.

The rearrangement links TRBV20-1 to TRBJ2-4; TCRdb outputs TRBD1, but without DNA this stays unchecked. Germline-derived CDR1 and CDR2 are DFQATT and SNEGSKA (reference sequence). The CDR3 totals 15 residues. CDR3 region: CSASQGEYPKNIQYF.

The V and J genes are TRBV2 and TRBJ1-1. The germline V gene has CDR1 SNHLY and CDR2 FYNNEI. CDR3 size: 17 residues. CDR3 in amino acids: CASSVTWSEKGITEAFF.

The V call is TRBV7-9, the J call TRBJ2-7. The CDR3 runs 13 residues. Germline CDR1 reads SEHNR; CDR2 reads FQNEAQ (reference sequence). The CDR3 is CASSDRASYEQYF.